A single sample is the source of the 2 T cell receptor beta chains below, sequenced in a study of glioma-infiltrating T cells. The iRepertoire nested amplicon-rescue multiplex PCR amplified TCR alpha and beta CDR3s from RNA. A single record per CDR3 protein comes from TCRdb applying MiXCR to the multiplex PCR reads. This sample has about 190,000 distinct CDR3 sequences, with 30% to 40% found just once. The sequencing input was glioma tissue, nonneoplastic brain tissue, or PBMCs (not recorded which). The receptors derive from a human donor with low-grade glioma or glioblastoma, undergoing nonglioma brain surgery, or in good health (not recorded which).

The sample holds many counts of this clonotype. This chain connects TRBV7-9 to TRBJ2-1, with 7 positions matching TRBD1. CDR1 SEHNR and CDR2 FQNEAQ come from the germline V gene (reference sequence). V lost 1 base, J lost 7 bases, and 7 bases stayed unmatched. This CDR3 comprises 15 residues. The DNA of the CDR3 is TGTGCCAGCAGCTTAGGCGTAGGGGGCAGGAATGAGCAGTTCTTC. This gives the protein CASSLGVGGRNEQFF.

The V gene is TRBV20-1, the J gene TRBJ1-1; unclear D gene. The CDR3 totals 14 residues. Trimming cost V 6 bases and J 8 bases, with 22 bases left between them. Germline CDR1 reads DFQATT; CDR2 reads SNEGSKA (reference sequence). CDR3 DNA: TGCAGTGCCACCAGCAGCTCTACACTGGGGGAAGCTTTCTTT. Translating it yields CSATSSSTLGEAFF.